Listed below are T cell receptor beta chains from one sample, sequenced in a study of blood T cell repertoires in COVID-19. The protocol was immunoSEQ multiplex PCR, while the TCRdb copy is restricted to in-frame clones and leaves out a portion. Of approximately 300,000 clones in the sample, 92% were seen once. Sequencing was carried out using PBMCs or T cells enriched from blood (not recorded which). The receptors derive from a woman in her twenties or thirties who had recovered from COVID-19. Each CDR3 is given with its conserved first and last residue. The D gene is left open where the match is weak. The size of a clone is reported for some rows only, either as once, few or many, or as a class for expanded clones.

cdr3_length j_call clone_size v_call d_call cdr3_nt cdr3_aa
16 TRBJ2-1 - TRBV7-2 TRBD2 TGTGCCAGCAGCTTAGGAGGGACTAGCGGGTACAATGAGCAGTTCTTC CASSLGGTSGYNEQFF
15 TRBJ1-1 - TRBV7-2 - TGTGCCAGCAGTTACCAGAGCACCGTACCTGCGGGGGCTTTCTTT CASSYQSTVPAGAFF
16 TRBJ1-1 - TRBV5-4 TRBD1 TGTGCCAGCAGCGCTGGGGACAGAAACATGAACACTGAAGCTTTCTTT CASSAGDRNMNTEAFF
17 TRBJ2-1 - TRBV9 TRBD2 TGTGCCAGCAGCTCGAAGCCCAGCGGGGGCCATTACAATGAGCAGTTCTTC CASSSKPSGGHYNEQFF
18 TRBJ2-5 - TRBV4-3 TRBD1 TGCGCCAGCAGCCAAGAAAGGGCCCTCGGGACAGGCATAGAGACCCAGTACTTC CASSQERALGTGIETQYF
12 TRBJ1-2 - TRBV6-5 - TGTGCCAGCAGGCGCGGGACCTATGGCTACACCTTC CASRRGTYGYTF
15 TRBJ2-3 - TRBV7-3 TRBD1 TGTGCCAGCAGCTCCGGGACAGGGGTTTTTGATACGCAGTATTTT CASSSGTGVFDTQYF
13 TRBJ2-3 - TRBV19 - TGTGCCAGTAGTATGGGCAGCCCAGATACGCAGTATTTT CASSMGSPDTQYF
11 TRBJ1-2 - TRBV5-6 - TGTGCCAGCAGCTTTTCAAATGGCTACACCTTC CASSFSNGYTF
17 TRBJ2-2 - TRBV19 TRBD2 TGTGCCAGTAGTACGGGACTAGCGGGATGGAACACCGGGGAGCTGTTTTTT CASSTGLAGWNTGELFF
17 TRBJ1-6 - TRBV30 TRBD1 TGTGCCTGGAGTGTATTGACAGGGGGACCCTATAATTCACCCCTCCACTTT CAWSVLTGGPYNSPLHF
14 TRBJ1-5 - TRBV28 - TGTGCCAGCACCCTTCCTCCGGGGAATCAGCCCCAGCATTTT CASTLPPGNQPQHF
14 TRBJ2-7 - TRBV5-4 - TGTGCCAGCAGCCCCAGTCAGGGCCCCTACGAGCAGTACTTC CASSPSQGPYEQYF
15 TRBJ2-7 - TRBV11-3 TRBD2 TGTGCCAGCAGCTTAGATGGTAACCGGGGGGACGAGCAGTACTTC CASSLDGNRGDEQYF
14 TRBJ2-7 - TRBV28 TRBD1 TGTGCCAGCAGTTTTTTGACAGGGCAGGACGAGCAGTACTTC CASSFLTGQDEQYF
13 TRBJ2-7 - TRBV28 TRBD2 TGTGCCAGCAGGCTAGCGGGGCCCTACGAGCAGTACTTC CASRLAGPYEQYF
18 TRBJ2-3 - TRBV9 TRBD2 TGTGCCAGCAGCGTCGGCCTAGCGGGAGGGAGGGGCACAGATACGCAGTATTTT CASSVGLAGGRGTDTQYF
17 TRBJ1-3 - TRBV3-1/TRBV3-2 TRBD1 TGTGCCAGCAGCCAACCCAGGGGGTCGAGCTCTGGAAACACCATATATTTT CASSQPRGSSSGNTIYF
14 TRBJ1-5 few TRBV19 TRBD1 TGTGCCAGTAGTCTCGACAGGGGCCTTCAGCCCCAGCATTTT CASSLDRGLQPQHF
14 TRBJ2-1 - TRBV2 TRBD2 TGTGCCAGCAGTGAAGAGCGGGGTGCTAATGAGCAGTTCTTC CASSEERGANEQFF
14 TRBJ2-7 - TRBV7-2 - TGTGCCAGCAGCTTACGGGGAGAACCCTACGAGCAGTACTTC CASSLRGEPYEQYF
13 TRBJ1-2 - TRBV27 - TGTGCCAGCAGGACAGGTCTTACAAATGGCTACACCTTC CASRTGLTNGYTF
17 TRBJ1-3 - TRBV21-1 - TGTGCCAGCAGCACCAACCTAGTGGACAGTTCTGGAAACACCATATATTTT CASSTNLVDSSGNTIYF
14 TRBJ2-3 - TRBV18 - TGTGCCAGCTCACCACTTGGCGGGACAGATACGCAGTATTTT CASSPLGGTDTQYF
14 TRBJ1-5 - TRBV19 - TGTGCCAGTAGTGTGGGACTGACGGATCAGCCCCAGCATTTT CASSVGLTDQPQHF
14 TRBJ2-3 - TRBV24-1 TRBD2 TGTGGCACCAGCGGCGGGGGGAGCACAGATACGCAGTATTTT CGTSGGGSTDTQYF
12 TRBJ1-6 - TRBV12-3/TRBV12-4 - TGTGCCAGCAGTCGCTTCGGGTCACCCCTCCACTTT CASSRFGSPLHF
13 TRBJ1-1 - TRBV4-3 - TGCGCCAGCAGCCAAGAGCCCCTGGGCCGTCAATTTTTT CASSQEPLGRQFF
16 TRBJ2-3 - TRBV9 - TGTGCCAGCAGCGTAGGGTTGGCGGGAAGGACAGATACGCAGTATTTT CASSVGLAGRTDTQYF
15 TRBJ1-4 - TRBV11-2 TRBD1 TGTGCCAGCAGCTTAATGGGGACAGCTGGTGAAAAACTGTTTTTT CASSLMGTAGEKLFF
13 TRBJ1-5 - TRBV3-1/TRBV3-2 TRBD1 TGTGCCAGCAGCCAGACAGGGATTCAGCCCCAGCATTTT CASSQTGIQPQHF
14 TRBJ2-1 - TRBV5-1 - TGCGCCAGCGGACGGTTGACAGGCGGCGATGAGCAGTTCTTC CASGRLTGGDEQFF
12 TRBJ2-1 once TRBV6-5 - TGTGCCAGCACTTCAGCCCGGGATGAGCAGTTCTTC CASTSARDEQFF
14 TRBJ1-2 - TRBV5-5 TRBD1 TGTGCCAGCAGGACTTCCGGGACAGCCTATGGCTACACCTTC CASRTSGTAYGYTF
15 TRBJ2-1 - TRBV7-9 TRBD2 TGTGCCAGCACCAGTGGAGGACTAGGGTACAATGAGCAGTTCTTC CASTSGGLGYNEQFF
15 TRBJ2-7 - TRBV18 TRBD2 TGTGCCAGCTCATCTCCCGGGACTAGCCTATACGAGCAGTACTTC CASSSPGTSLYEQYF
19 TRBJ2-5 - TRBV27 TRBD2 TGTGCCAGCAAGGGGTGGCGGATAGCGGGGGCCCCGTACCAAGAGACCCAGTACTTC CASKGWRIAGAPYQETQYF
17 TRBJ1-5 - TRBV24-1 TRBD1 TGTGCCACCAGTGATCCCCGGACAGGGCGCTTCAATCAGCCCCAGCATTTT CATSDPRTGRFNQPQHF
12 TRBJ1-1 - TRBV12-3/TRBV12-4 - TGTGCCAGCAGTTTCTTACTCCCTGAAGCTTTCTTT CASSFLLPEAFF
14 TRBJ1-1 - TRBV6-2/TRBV6-3 - TGTGCCAGCAGTTACGCAGGGGATGACACTGAAGCTTTCTTT CASSYAGDDTEAFF
15 TRBJ1-3 once TRBV5-8 - TGTGCCAGCAGCTTAGGCCGGAGAAACCGAAACACCATATATTTT CASSLGRRNRNTIYF
13 TRBJ1-1 - TRBV7-3 - TGTGCCAGCAGCCTGGACAGAAACACTGAAGCTTTCTTT CASSLDRNTEAFF
14 TRBJ2-1 - TRBV24-1 TRBD2 TGTGCCACCAGTGGGGGGGGCTCCTACAATGAGCAGTTCTTC CATSGGGSYNEQFF
12 TRBJ2-5 - TRBV9 - TGTGCCAGCAGCGGGAGAGAGGGCACCCAGTACTTC CASSGREGTQYF
15 TRBJ2-1 once TRBV5-4 - TGTGCCAGCAGCTTGGACAGGAGCTCCTACAATGAGCAGTTCTTC CASSLDRSSYNEQFF
14 TRBJ2-7 - TRBV5-1 - TGCGCCAGCAGCTTGACAGTCGGTCGATTCGAGCAGTACTTC CASSLTVGRFEQYF
16 TRBJ2-7 - TRBV6-5 - TGTGCCAGCAGTTTAGGGGGAGGGGCGCTCTCCTACGAGCAGTACTTC CASSLGGGALSYEQYF
16 TRBJ2-3 - TRBV7-3 - TGTGCCAGCAGCTTAATAGGGGTTTCTAGCACAGATACGCAGTATTTT CASSLIGVSSTDTQYF